A single sample is the source of the 27 T cell receptor beta chains below, sequenced in a study of T cells in Graves' hyperthyroidism and ophthalmopathy. There were TCR beta CDR3 regions amplified from RNA transcripts. The TCR CDR3 was amplified in a first-round RT-PCR using the HTBI primer set. TCRdb reprocessed the multiplex PCR reads with MiXCR, giving one entry per CDR3 protein. This table holds roughly 170,000 distinct CDR3 sequences, about a sixth found once. Sequencing was done on a sample of blood. Every receptor here comes from a woman in her forties or fifties with Graves' hyperthyroidism.

This clonotype was observed a few times. Given a much more abundant clone one base away, this may be a read error. Given the absence of the conserved phenylalanine or tryptophan at the CDR3 end, a read error is likely. V usage is TRBV11-2 and J usage is TRBJ1-2, with unresolved D. Germline assignment: CDR1 SGHAT and CDR2 FQNNGV. V lost 7 bases, J lost 4 bases, and 7 bases lay in between. The CDR3 loop spans 11 amino acids. CDR3 sequence reads: CASTTSYGYTS. The CDR3 DNA reads as TGTGCCAGCACCACCTCCTATGGCTACACCTCC.

This rearrangement joins TRBV6-2 or TRBV6-3 to TRBJ1-1, with D perhaps TRBD1 (5 bases). Trimming shortened V by 0 bases and J by 3 bases, and 8 bases separated the two germline ends. The germline gives CDR1 MNHEY, CDR2 SVGEGT. This CDR3 is built from 14 residues. CDR3 coding DNA: TGTGCCAGCAGTTACTCGAGGGGAGACACTGAAGCTTTCTTT. It specifies CASSYSRGDTEAFF.

This clonotype was counted many times. The V and J genes are TRBV10-2 and TRBJ1-3, with D maybe TRBD1 (5 bases). The CDR3 consists of 13 residues. Germline V lookup: CDR1 WSHSY, CDR2 SAAADI. The V end was cut by 2 bases, the J end by 12 bases, with 14 bases between. The CDR3 nucleotides read TGCGCCAGCAGTGAGGGTGCGTTGGGACTCATATATTTT. It translates to CASSEGALGLIYF.

At least ten counts were recorded for this clonotype. In DNA form, the CDR3 reads TGCAGCGTCGGTCTCCTAGCGGGGGTCGAGCAGTACTTC. Amino acids: CSVGLLAGVEQYF. This chain joins TRBV29-1 and TRBJ2-7, with TRBD2 matching 10 bases. The CDR3 covers 13 residues. Germline V gives CDR1 SQVTM, CDR2 ANQGSEA. The ends lost 6 bases at V and 6 bases at J; junction bases unmatched: 8.

This clonotype was recorded many times. The chain employs TRBV2 and TRBJ1-1; 9 bases fit TRBD1. The length of the CDR3 is 14 residues. Germline trimming cut 6 bases from V and 3 bases from J; bases unmatched to any gene: 5. The germline V gene encodes CDR1 SNHLY and CDR2 FYNNEI. The CDR3 sequence is CASRWNRGHTEAFF. Here the CDR3 DNA reads TGTGCCAGCAGGTGGAACAGGGGGCACACTGAAGCTTTCTTT.

This clonotype has ten or more counts. The rearrangement joins TRBV12-3 or TRBV12-4 to TRBJ1-1, with a tentative D call TRBD1 (5 bases). There are 14 residues in the CDR3. The V gene lost 3 bases and the J gene lost 0 bases, with 8 bases spanning the gap. The CDR3 nucleotides are TGTGCCAGCAGTTTCGGGGGTTTGAACACTGAAGCTTTCTTT. It encodes CASSFGGLNTEAFF.

The chain links TRBV4-2 to TRBJ2-5; 10 positions match TRBD1. Germline trimming cut 4 bases from V and 3 bases from J; bases unmatched to any gene: 5. The CDR3 is made up of 15 amino acids. Germline loops: CDR1 LGHNA, CDR2 YNFKEQ. CDR3 amino acids: CASSPTGGAEETQYF. Here the CDR3 DNA reads TGTGCCAGCAGCCCGACAGGGGGCGCGGAAGAGACCCAGTACTTC.

This clonotype was recorded many times. This chain links TRBV27 with TRBJ1-6; D perhaps matches TRBD1 (5 bases). This CDR3 region has 14 residues. Germline values: CDR1 MNHEY, CDR2 SMNVEV (reference sequence). With 2 bases removed from V and 8 bases from J, the gap between germline ends came to 10 bases. This chain's CDR3 is CASSLSRVDSPLHF. CDR3 bases: TGTGCCAGCAGTTTAAGCAGGGTTGATTCACCCCTCCACTTT.

This clonotype was recorded at least ten times. V gene TRBV6-1 combines with J gene TRBJ1-1; D perhaps matches TRBD1 (6 bases). Germline CDR1 reads MNHNS; CDR2 reads SASEGT. The CDR3 runs 16 residues. V lost 6 bases and J 1 base, leaving 18 bases between the germline ends. This chain's CDR3 is CASRPKGGATNTEAFF. In DNA form, the CDR3 reads TGTGCCAGCAGGCCCAAGGGGGGGGCAACGAACACTGAAGCTTTCTTT.

This clonotype was observed many times. This chain connects TRBV18 to TRBJ2-7; D ambiguous. CDR1 and CDR2 (germline): KGHSH, LQKENI. The CDR3 length is 13 residues. The V gene lost 5 bases and the J gene lost 0 bases, with 8 bases spanning the gap. CDR3 sequence: CASSERGSYEQYF. CDR3 nucleotides: TGTGCCAGCTCAGAGAGAGGCTCCTACGAGCAGTACTTC.

There are many counts of this clonotype. This chain uses TRBV5-1 with TRBJ2-2; TRBD1 aligns across 8 bases. CDR1 and CDR2 from the germline V gene are SGHRS and YFSETQ. The CDR3 totals 16 residues. V gave up 3 bases and J gave up 2 bases; unmatched junction bases: 6. CDR3 sequence: CASSYKTGVNTGELFF. As DNA, the CDR3 is TGCGCCAGCAGCTATAAGACAGGGGTTAACACCGGGGAGCTGTTTTTT.

This rearrangement joins TRBV5-1 to TRBJ2-7, with D possibly being TRBD1 or TRBD2 (7 bases each). This CDR3 region has 18 residues. V lost 0 bases and J 2 bases, leaving 21 bases between the germline ends. The V gene's germline CDR1 is SGHRS and CDR2 YFSETQ. The CDR3, as DNA: TGCGCCAGCAGCTTGGCGGGGGGTATCCGGGACAGAGCCTACGAGCAGTACTTC. It translates to CASSLAGGIRDRAYEQYF. The whole variable domain, remainder taken from reference TRBV5-1 and TRBJ2-7, is KAGVTQTPRYLIKTRGQQVTLSCSPISGHRSVSWYQQTPGQGLQFLFEYFSETQRNKGNFPGRFSGRQFSNSRSEMNVSTLELGDSALYLCASSLAGGIRDRAYEQYFGPGTRLTVT.

The table lists this clonotype with many counts. The chain joins TRBV19 to TRBJ1-2; TRBD1 matches 7 bases. Germline V gives CDR1 LNHDA, CDR2 SQIVND (reference sequence). The V segment lost 2 bases and the J segment 5 bases; nucleotides outside the gene matches: 11. The CDR3 length is 16 residues. Here the CDR3 reads CASSISPGQSLYGYTF. CDR3 in DNA: TGTGCCAGTAGTATATCTCCGGGACAGAGCCTGTATGGCTACACCTTC.

This clonotype has at least ten counts. This sequence joins TRBV27 and TRBJ1-5; the D is unclear. CDR3 length equals 14 residues. The V and J ends lost 5 bases and 1 base respectively, with 9 bases between them. Per the germline V gene, CDR1 is MNHEY and CDR2 is SMNVEV (reference sequence). As DNA, the CDR3 is TGTGCCAGCAGTGTCGGAGGGAGCAATCAGCCCCAGCATTTT. Encoded protein: CASSVGGSNQPQHF.

The sample holds many counts of this clonotype. The rearrangement joins TRBV7-9 to TRBJ1-2, with 7 nucleotides matching TRBD1. J gave up 5 bases and V 5 bases, and 5 bases lay outside the gene matches. This CDR3 has 13 amino acids. The germline V gene has CDR1 SEHNR and CDR2 FQNEAQ (reference sequence). CDR3 in DNA: TGTGCCAGCAGCCCTCAGGGGGGGTATGGCTACACCTTC. This sequence encodes CASSPQGGYGYTF. Full variable domain (remainder filled in from reference TRBV7-9 and TRBJ1-2): DTGVSQNPRHKITKRGQNVTFRCDPISEHNRLYWYRQTLGQGPEFLTYFQNEAQLEKSRLLSDRFSAERPKGSFSTLEIQRTEQGDSAMYLCASSPQGGYGYTFGSGTRLTVV.

This clonotype was found many times. V and J are TRBV28 and TRBJ1-5; 9 positions match TRBD1. With V trimmed by 4 bases and J by 7 bases, 8 bases remained unmatched. Germline assignment: CDR1 MDHEN and CDR2 SYDVKM. The CDR3 is made up of 15 amino acids. The CDR3 DNA reads TGTGCCAGCAGTTGGACAGGGGAACCGCGGCAGCCCCAGCATTTT. Its translation: CASSWTGEPRQPQHF.

The chain joins TRBV28 to TRBJ1-6; 9 nucleotides match TRBD1. Trimming cost V 6 bases and J 6 bases; bases outside gene matches: 3. The germline gives CDR1 MDHEN, CDR2 SYDVKM. The CDR3 runs to 14 residues. CDR3 DNA: TGTGCCAGCAGGGGACAGGGTACTAATTCACCCCTCCACTTT. Protein product: CASRGQGTNSPLHF.

This clonotype was observed a few times. This rearrangement joins TRBV19 to TRBJ1-2; tentative D call: TRBD1 (6 bases). Trimming stripped 4 bases from V and 8 bases from J, with 11 bases between. The CDR3 has 12 amino acids. Germline V lookup: CDR1 LNHDA, CDR2 SQIVND (reference sequence). The CDR3 bases are TGTGCCAGTAGTAAGCGCGACAGGGGCTACACCTTC. Its protein is CASSKRDRGYTF.

This clonotype was recorded at least ten times. The V and J genes are TRBV10-1 and TRBJ2-7, with a weak D call TRBD2 (5 bases). Trimming stripped 0 bases from V and 5 bases from J, with 8 bases between. The CDR3 has 13 residues. CDR1 and CDR2 from the germline V gene are WNHNN and SYGVQD (reference sequence). The CDR3 loop is CASSESRVNEQYF. In nucleotides, the CDR3 is TGCGCCAGCAGTGAGTCGAGGGTCAACGAGCAGTACTTC.

This clonotype was seen only a few times. V is TRBV4-1 and J is TRBJ1-2; 8 bases fit TRBD1. V shed 2 bases, J shed 7 bases, and the junction held 12 bases outside the gene matches. The CDR3 runs to 16 residues. CDR1 MGHRA and CDR2 YSYEKL come from the germline V gene. The CDR3 nucleotides are TGCGCCAGCAGCCAACCAGGGACAGGTGGAAGGGGTGGCTACACCTTC. Residues: CASSQPGTGGRGGYTF.

This clonotype appeared many times. This chain links TRBV24-1 with TRBJ2-3, with 7 bases fitting TRBD2. The CDR3 covers 15 residues. V shed 4 bases, J shed 0 bases, and the junction held 3 bases outside the gene matches. Germline CDR1 reads KGHDR; CDR2 reads SFDVKD. The CDR3 is CATSDSGVSTDTQYF. In DNA form, the CDR3 reads TGTGCCACCAGTGACAGCGGGGTGAGCACAGATACGCAGTATTTT.

This clonotype came up many times. This rearrangement joins TRBV11-2 to TRBJ2-1, with no clear D. Deletions cut 2 bases from V and 0 bases from J, with 17 bases between. Germline V gene sequence: CDR1 SGHAT, CDR2 FQNNGV. CDR3 length: 18 residues. The CDR3 DNA reads as TGTGCCAGCAGCTTAATTCGTTCAGAGATCAGCTCCTACAATGAGCAGTTCTTC. This sequence encodes CASSLIRSEISSYNEQFF.

Many counts were recorded for this clonotype. The V call is TRBV19, the J call TRBJ1-1, with a possible D match to TRBD1 (5 bases). The CDR3 covers 15 residues. Trimming left V 7 bases short and J 0 bases short, with 15 bases between. The germline V gene has CDR1 LNHDA and CDR2 SQIVND (reference sequence). CDR3 DNA: TGTGCCAGTATGGGGATTGGGGCCATGAACACTGAAGCTTTCTTT. As protein: CASMGIGAMNTEAFF.

This clonotype was seen many times. The J gene is TRBJ2-3, the V gene TRBV7-9, with D possibly TRBD2 on 5 matching bases. CDR1 is SEHNR, CDR2 FQNEAQ, per germline (reference sequence). V was trimmed by 8 bases and J by 0 bases, leaving 12 bases between them. The CDR3 totals 14 residues. The CDR3 coding sequence is TGTGCCAGCTCCACGGGGTTCAGCACAGATACGCAGTATTTT. It is translated as CASSTGFSTDTQYF. The full variable domain, rest sourced from reference TRBV7-9 and TRBJ2-3, is DTGVSQNPRHKITKRGQNVTFRCDPISEHNRLYWYRQTLGQGPEFLTYFQNEAQLEKSRLLSDRFSAERPKGSFSTLEIQRTEQGDSAMYLCASSTGFSTDTQYFGPGTRLTVL.

This chain links TRBV28 with TRBJ2-7; TRBD1 agrees at 8 bases. Germline V gives CDR1 MDHEN, CDR2 SYDVKM. Trimming removed 4 bases from V and 7 bases from J; junction bases left unmatched: 15. The CDR3 is made up of 16 amino acids. The CDR3 region has the DNA TGTGCCAGCAGTTCACAAACGGGACAGGTGAGAAGAGAGCAGTACTTC. This codes for CASSSQTGQVRREQYF. The full variable domain, in which reference TRBV28 and TRBJ2-7 provide the parts outside the CDR3, is DVKVTQSSRYLVKRTGEKVFLECVQDMDHENMFWYRQDPGLGLRLIYFSYDVKMKEKGDIPEGYSVSREKKERFSLILESASTNQTSMYLCASSSQTGQVRREQYFGPGTRLTVT.

This clonotype showed up many times. The V call is TRBV7-3, the J call TRBJ2-1; 8 bases agree with TRBD2. The V gene's germline CDR1 is SGHTA and CDR2 FQGTGA. Losses at the gene ends were 5 bases for V and 9 bases for J; bases not matched to a gene: 6. The CDR3 runs to 13 residues. The CDR3 coding sequence is TGTGCCAGCAGCATAGGACTAGCATCTGAGCAGTTCTTC. Its protein is CASSIGLASEQFF.

This chain links TRBV7-2 with TRBJ1-1; possibly TRBD1 for D (5 bases). Trimming left V 3 bases short and J 5 bases short, with 10 bases between. CDR3 length: 13 amino acids. The germline gives CDR1 SGHTA, CDR2 FQGNSA. The CDR3 DNA reads as TGTGCCAGCAGCTTGAAAGCAGGGACTGAAGCTTTCTTT. Amino acid sequence: CASSLKAGTEAFF.